This T cell receptor beta chain stems from a study of blood T cell repertoires in COVID-19. J was trimmed by 5 bases and V by 4 bases; bases with no gene match: 5. The CDR3 runs to 16 residues. Germline loops: CDR1 SGHNT, CDR2 YYREEE (reference sequence). TCRdb's table, derived via immunoSEQ multiplex PCR, lists solely in-frame clones and lacks some. The table shows roughly 87,000 clones, with roughly 88% occurring only once. The rearrangement joins TRBV5-4 to TRBJ2-1, with 14 positions matching TRBD2. Input material: peripheral blood. The TCR originated in a human donor in a cohort sampled during active COVID-19. CDR3 DNA: TGTGCCAGCAGCGGGACTAGCGGGAGTGTCAACAATGAGCAGTTCTTC. Amino acid sequence: CASSGTSGSVNNEQFF.